The present T cell receptor (beta chain) was sequenced within a study of T cell responses to AZD1222 COVID-19 vaccine. General study results and limits: Donors were mostly white British, more females; clonal diversity possibly underestimated.

The CDR3 consists of 14 residues. Trimming pared 8 bases from V and 0 bases from J, leaving 8 bases between. From germline, CDR1 is MNHEY and CDR2 SVGAGI. The method was immunoSEQ multiplex PCR; TCRdb's version includes in-frame clones alone and lacks a portion of them. The sample has about 150,000 clones, 75% to 90% seen once. As concerns this clone: Its antigen is unidentified.

Sequenced material: peripheral blood, taken on day 0 of AZD1222 vaccination. This TCR derives from an adult in good health. The V gene is TRBV6-5, the J gene TRBJ2-6; D unclear. Here the CDR3 DNA reads TGTGCCAGCGGACGGCGCTCTGGGGCCAACGTCCTGACTTTC. It encodes CASGRRSGANVLTF.